This T cell receptor beta chain emerged from a study of human T cells and chemical hapten exposure. The overall study: Patches that contained 0.01% DPC were applied to the upper back and read at 6 days.

Time point described: patch test 2, 6 weeks after DPC sensitization. The treatment was: therapeutic diphenylcyclopropenone sensitization with weekly scalp DPC. Each cDNA molecule in the library carried unique molecular identifiers. TCRdb itself ran the RACE reads through MiXCR, one entry per CDR3 protein. The sample shows roughly 24,000 distinct CDR3 sequences, roughly a tenth of them seen only once. This clonotype was counted a few times. Its cognate antigen is unknown. Study-level results: The number of TCRs over 1 in 1000 frequency stayed unchanged after DPC.

The germline CDR1 and CDR2 sequences are MNHEY and SVGAGI. The V and J ends lost 5 bases and 0 bases, in that order; junction bases with no gene match: 9. The CDR3 has 17 amino acids. This specimen consisted of whole blood, obtained in connection with sensitization to the hapten diphenylcyclopropenone (DPC). The TCR comes from a man younger than 40 with alopecia areata. Some clones in this sample may be carry-over from other donors' samples. The rearrangement links TRBV6-5 to TRBJ1-4; 7 bases map to TRBD1. Here the CDR3 DNA reads TGTGCCAGCAGTATGGACAGGCCCCATGCAACTAATGAAAAACTGTTTTTT. As protein: CASSMDRPHATNEKLFF.